The present TCR beta chain was sequenced within a study of beta chain features in type 1 diabetes. The CDR3 consists of 15 residues. Trimming left V 2 bases short and J 1 base short, with 9 bases between. Looked up from germline, CDR1 is SGDLS and CDR2 is YYNGEE. Since all of the isolated RNA was reverse transcribed, expressed TCRB transcripts were what got sequenced. Sequencing of naive, central memory and regulatory T cell samples gave an average of about 3.9 million reads. Produced via immunoSEQ multiplex PCR; TCRdb's table is partial and in-frame only. This table holds hundreds of thousands of clones, less than 20% found once. Only a few counts were recorded for this clone.

Sequenced: naive CD4+ T cells from blood. This TCR was sampled from a man between 18 and 35 years old in good health. V usage is TRBV9 and J usage is TRBJ2-2; D uncertain. The CDR3 DNA sequence: TGTGCCAGCAGCGTGGCCGGGCGGAACACCGGGGAGCTGTTTTTT. Amino acid sequence: CASSVAGRNTGELFF.